The 25 T cell receptor beta chains given below trace back to one sample, sequenced in a study of identical twins. TCRdb fed the 5' RACE reads into MiXCR, producing one record per CDR3 protein. The data show 450,000 or so distinct CDR3 sequences, approximately 15% seen once. These data are also associated with another study on yellow fever vaccine responses in identical twins.

Sequenced input: CD4+ T cells sorted from blood. Source of these receptors: a woman aged 18-29 years in good health.

This clonotype was recorded at least ten times. The rearrangement uses TRBV29-1 and TRBJ1-4, with TRBD1 identical over 10 bases. Germline CDR1 and CDR2: SQVTM and ANQGSEA. Trimming at V came to 4 bases and at J to 5 bases, leaving 7 bases not matched to a gene. CDR3 length: 15 amino acids. The CDR3 DNA reads as TGCAGCGTTGGAGGGACAGGGGCAAAAAATGAAAAACTGTTTTTT. Its translation: CSVGGTGAKNEKLFF.

The rearrangement joins TRBV3-1 to TRBJ2-6, with D possibly matching TRBD1 (6 bases). The germline V gene has CDR1 LGHDT and CDR2 YNNKEL (reference sequence). This CDR3 comprises 16 residues. V was cut by 1 base and J by 6 bases, with 13 bases left in between. The CDR3 protein is CASSQGDRPEANVLTF. The CDR3 DNA reads as TGTGCCAGCAGCCAAGGAGACAGGCCCGAGGCCAACGTCCTGACTTTC.

This clonotype was found a few times. The chain joins TRBV20-1 to TRBJ2-1; TRBD2 matches 7 bases. V dropped 2 bases and J dropped 4; count of bases not matched to a gene: 5. The CDR3 extends over 14 amino acids. CDR1 and CDR2 (germline): DFQATT, SNEGSKA (reference sequence). CDR3 protein: CSARWGGNYNEQFF. The CDR3 DNA follows: TGCAGTGCTAGATGGGGGGGAAATTACAATGAGCAGTTCTTC.

This clonotype has just a few counts. V gene TRBV5-1 combines with J gene TRBJ2-2; D unclear. This CDR3 has 14 amino acids. Between the trimmed V and J ends, which lost 4 bases and 7 bases, there was a span of 14 bases. Germline V gene data show CDR1 as SGHRS and CDR2 as YFSETQ. The CDR3 nucleotides are TGCGCCAGCAGCACCTTGAGGATAGACGGGGAGCTGTTTTTT. It codes for CASSTLRIDGELFF.

The V and J genes are TRBV18 and TRBJ2-1; 11 nucleotides match TRBD2. Germline lookup yields CDR1 KGHSH and CDR2 LQKENI. The V gene end was trimmed by 1 base and the J gene end by 6 bases; junction bases not matched to a gene: 8. The CDR3 loop spans 17 amino acids. The CDR3 bases are TGTGCCAGCTCACCACTTCCTACTAGCGGGAGTCTCAATGAGCAGTTCTTC. Translation gives CASSPLPTSGSLNEQFF.

V and J are TRBV28 and TRBJ1-1; the D is unclear. Germline V gene lookup returns CDR1 MDHEN and CDR2 SYDVKM. The V end was cut by 10 bases, the J end by 5 bases, with 23 bases between. This CDR3 has 15 residues. CDR3 sequence: CATWSERRLRTEAFF. The DNA of the CDR3 is TGTGCCACCTGGTCCGAACGTCGTCTTCGGACTGAAGCTTTCTTT.

V and J are TRBV7-2 and TRBJ2-2; D is uncertain. CDR3 length: 14 residues. Germline V gene data show CDR1 as SGHTA and CDR2 as FQGNSA. Trimming removed 5 bases at V and 1 base at J, with 8 bases between. The chain's CDR3 is CASSAKRNTGELFF. The CDR3 DNA follows: TGTGCCAGCAGCGCTAAGCGGAACACCGGGGAGCTGTTTTTT.

This clonotype appeared a few times. This chain connects TRBV4-3 to TRBJ2-3; D uncertain. The CDR3 is made up of 13 amino acids. Looked up from germline, CDR1 is LGHNA and CDR2 is YSLEER. V was trimmed by 1 base and J by 6 bases, leaving 8 bases between them. CDR3 loop: CASSQVERDTQYF. The CDR3 DNA reads TGCGCCAGCAGCCAAGTCGAAAGGGATACGCAGTATTTT.

The genes are TRBV29-1 and TRBJ1-1; D remains unclear. Germline CDR1 and CDR2: SQVTM and ANQGSEA. There are 12 residues in the CDR3. The germline V and J ends were trimmed by 3 bases and 10 bases, with 15 bases remaining between them. In DNA form, the CDR3 reads TGCAGCGTTGAGGGCCCAACCGCGAGAGCTTTCTTT. Protein product: CSVEGPTARAFF.

CDR3 coding DNA: TGTGCCAGCAGTGACGCGGGAGCGCCGGGTTTTGAGCAGTTCTTC. It yields the protein CASSDAGAPGFEQFF. The rearrangement links TRBV6-4 to TRBJ2-1; TRBD2 aligns across 7 bases. The CDR3 length is 15 residues. The germline gives CDR1 MRHNA, CDR2 SNTAGT. V was clipped by 2 bases and J by 9 bases; unmatched bases: 10.

The chain recombines TRBV28 with TRBJ1-6, with a possible D match to TRBD1 (5 bases). V lost 1 base, J lost 14 bases, and 18 bases lay in between. The germline V gene encodes CDR1 MDHEN and CDR2 SYDVKM. The CDR3 totals 15 residues. Here the CDR3 reads CASSLFRDAGASLHF. In DNA form, the CDR3 reads TGTGCCAGCAGTTTATTCCGGGACGCCGGTGCGTCCCTCCACTTT. The variable domain in full, with the rest retrieved from reference TRBV28 and TRBJ1-6, is DVKVTQSSRYLVKRTGEKVFLECVQDMDHENMFWYRQDPGLGLRLIYFSYDVKMKEKGDIPEGYSVSREKKERFSLILESASTNQTSMYLCASSLFRDAGASLHFGNGTRLTVT.

This chain connects TRBV7-9 to TRBJ2-5, with 7 bases fitting TRBD1. Germline CDR1 SEHNR, CDR2 FQNEAQ (reference sequence). The length of the CDR3 is 15 residues. V lost 5 bases to trimming and J lost 7 bases; unmatched junction nucleotides: 13. CDR3 amino acids: CASSHSTGTVGTQYF. CDR3 DNA sequence: TGTGCCAGCAGCCACTCGACAGGGACGGTCGGGACCCAGTACTTC.

This chain connects TRBV6-1 to TRBJ2-7, with TRBD2 as a possible D gene (5 bases). This CDR3 region has 12 residues. Germline V CDR1 and CDR2: MNHNS, SASEGT. V was cut by 2 bases and J by 7 bases, with 9 bases left in between. The chain's CDR3 is CASSETGWEQYF. DNA for the CDR3: TGTGCCAGCAGTGAAACGGGGTGGGAGCAGTACTTC.

This clonotype was counted a few times. The V gene is TRBV20-1, the J gene TRBJ2-5; 12 bases fit TRBD2. CDR1 is DFQATT and CDR2 is SNEGSKA in the germline V gene (reference sequence). This CDR3 region has 14 residues. The J segment lost 4 bases and the V segment lost 6 bases, leaving 6 bases of the junction unmatched. The CDR3 region is CSAPTSGRIETQYF. Written as DNA, the CDR3 is TGCAGTGCCCCGACTAGCGGGAGAATAGAGACCCAGTACTTC.

A single count supports this clonotype. A much larger clonotype is one base distant, so this may be a read error. The rearrangement links TRBV7-9 to TRBJ1-1; D gene ambiguous. Germline values: CDR1 SEHNR, CDR2 FQNEAQ (reference sequence). This CDR3 is built from 13 residues. Between the trimmed V and J ends, which lost 3 bases and 1 base, there was a span of 6 bases. The CDR3 nucleotides are TGTGCCAGCAGCTTCGACAAGAACACTGAAGCTTTCTTT. Amino acids: CASSFDKNTEAFF. Looking up the rest from reference TRBV7-9 and TRBJ1-1 gives the full variable domain: DTGVSQNPRHKITKRGQNVTFRCDPISEHNRLYWYRQTLGQGPEFLTYFQNEAQLEKSRLLSDRFSAERPKGSFSTLEIQRTEQGDSAMYLCASSFDKNTEAFFGQGTRLTVV.

This clonotype was picked up a small number of times. This rearrangement joins TRBV18 to TRBJ2-5; D is undetermined. CDR1 is KGHSH and CDR2 is LQKENI in the germline V gene. CDR3 length equals 14 residues. Deletions cut 5 bases from V and 1 base from J, with 11 bases between. CDR3 amino acids: CASSWAISQETQYF. Here the CDR3 DNA reads TGTGCCAGCTCATGGGCCATTTCCCAAGAGACCCAGTACTTC.

The table lists this clonotype with a few counts. The chain couples TRBV28 to TRBJ1-1; 8 nucleotides agree with TRBD1. With V trimmed by 2 bases and J by 6 bases, 11 bases remained unmatched. CDR3 size: 16 residues. Germline CDR1 and CDR2: MDHEN and SYDVKM. In DNA, the CDR3 is TGTGCCAGCAGTTTAAATGGGGGGACAGGATTCCCTGAAGCTTTCTTT. Amino acids: CASSLNGGTGFPEAFF.

Worth noting for this clonotype: The junction shows a germline mismatch at one end, possibly a read error. The V gene is TRBV6-1, the J gene TRBJ2-1; no clear D gene. The V gene's germline CDR1 is MNHNS and CDR2 SASEGT. The CDR3 is 14 residues long. CDR3 residues: CAIRNDIVNNGQFF. The CDR3, as DNA: TGTGCCATCAGGAATGACATAGTTAACAATGGGCAGTTCTTC.

This clonotype turned up a few times. V gene TRBV18 combines with J gene TRBJ2-3; unclear D gene. The V gene lost 0 bases and the J gene lost 4 bases, with 8 bases spanning the gap. Germline V gene data show CDR1 as KGHSH and CDR2 as LQKENI. The CDR3 is 14 amino acids. In DNA form, the CDR3 reads TGTGCCAGCTCACCACCCGGGCTGCCAGATACGCAGTATTTT. This sequence encodes CASSPPGLPDTQYF.

This clonotype was detected only a few times. The rearrangement uses TRBV7-9 and TRBJ2-2; D uncertain. The CDR3 is 14 residues long. CDR1 and CDR2 from the germline V gene are SEHNR and FQNEAQ (reference sequence). With 5 bases removed from V and 5 bases from J, the gap between germline ends came to 12 bases. CDR3 loop: CASSILTGTGELFF. CDR3 nucleotide sequence: TGTGCCAGCAGCATCCTGACTGGTACCGGGGAGCTGTTTTTT.

The chain couples TRBV20-1 to TRBJ2-2; D could derive from TRBD1 or TRBD2 (5 bases each). Germline V gene lookup returns CDR1 DFQATT and CDR2 SNEGSKA (reference sequence). Trimming stripped 6 bases from V and 0 bases from J, with 14 bases between. This CDR3 spans 15 amino acids. CDR3 protein: CSAQKGRANTGELFF. Here the CDR3 DNA reads TGCAGTGCCCAGAAGGGACGGGCGAACACCGGGGAGCTGTTTTTT.

The CDR3 loop is CASSQTGGGELFF. CDR3 in DNA: TGTGCCAGCAGTCAGACAGGGGGCGGGGAGCTGTTTTTT. The rearrangement joins TRBV12-3 or TRBV12-4 to TRBJ2-2; the match to TRBD1 covers 9 bases. V dropped 5 bases and J dropped 7; count of bases not matched to a gene: 2. The CDR3 length is 13 residues.

Ten or more counts support this clonotype. J is TRBJ2-1 and V is TRBV29-1; D not resolved. The CDR3 consists of 14 residues. V was trimmed by 3 bases and J by 7 bases, leaving 16 bases between them. CDR1 is SQVTM, CDR2 ANQGSEA, per germline. The CDR3 sequence is CSVEKRVPRNEQFF. The CDR3 nucleotides read TGCAGCGTTGAGAAGCGAGTCCCCCGGAATGAGCAGTTCTTC.

The chain couples TRBV7-8 to TRBJ1-1; D is possibly TRBD1 (5 bases). V shed 5 bases and J shed 5 bases, with 15 bases lying between them. The CDR3 length is 14 residues. Per the germline V gene, CDR1 is SGHVS and CDR2 is FQNEAQ. The CDR3 loop reads CASSLQVGVTEAFF. Written as DNA, the CDR3 is TGTGCCAGCAGCCTACAGGTCGGGGTGACTGAAGCTTTCTTT.

This clonotype was found a few times. The J gene is TRBJ2-1, the V gene TRBV6-5; D ambiguous. The CDR3 totals 13 residues. In germline, CDR1 is MNHEY, CDR2 SVGAGI. The V gene lost 6 bases and the J gene lost 3 bases, with 9 bases spanning the gap. For the CDR3, the DNA is TGTGCCAGCAGACTATCGAGCTACAATGAGCAGTTCTTC. Encoded protein: CASRLSSYNEQFF.